One and the same sample provided the 6 T cell receptor beta chains below, sequenced in a study of cytomegalovirus exposure and HLA in healthy donors. PCR was performed using 60 Vbeta and 13 Jbeta primers. Only in-frame clones appear in the TCRdb table, and some are missing; sequencing was by immunoSEQ multiplex PCR. The sample includes roughly 200,000 clones, roughly four fifths seen only once; the top ten take 2.9%. Sequenced material: PBMCs. These receptors were taken from a male donor in good health and CMV-seronegative.

The chain carries TRBV7-3 and TRBJ1-6, with 9 bases matching TRBD1. The germline gives CDR1 SGHTA, CDR2 FQGTGA. The CDR3 length is 15 residues. Trimming cost V 4 bases and J 6 bases; bases outside gene matches: 4. The CDR3 nucleotides are TGTGCCAGCAGCTCACAGGGGGCGAGTAATTCACCCCTCCACTTT. Translated, it gives CASSSQGASNSPLHF.

This sequence joins TRBV19 and TRBJ1-1, with 8 bases fitting TRBD1. This CDR3 comprises 15 residues. J gave up 0 bases and V 5 bases, and 5 bases lay outside the gene matches. Germline assignment: CDR1 LNHDA and CDR2 SQIVND (reference sequence). This chain's CDR3 is CASSSRTGLNTEAFF. CDR3 bases: TGTGCCAGTAGTTCCCGGACAGGGCTGAACACTGAAGCTTTCTTT.

V is TRBV9 and J is TRBJ1-1; 9 positions match TRBD1. Germline values: CDR1 SGDLS, CDR2 YYNGEE. The J segment lost 2 bases and the V segment lost 3 bases, leaving 8 bases of the junction unmatched. This CDR3 region has 16 residues. Here the CDR3 DNA reads TGTGCCAGCAGCGGGGCAGGGACAGGGATAAACACTGAAGCTTTCTTT. Encoded protein: CASSGAGTGINTEAFF.

This clone was picked up one time. The chain employs TRBV4-2 and TRBJ2-7; TRBD2 aligns across 10 bases. Unmatched junction bases numbered 9, after V lost 0 bases and J lost 4 bases. CDR1 LGHNA and CDR2 YNFKEQ come from the germline V gene. CDR3 length: 17 residues. The DNA of the CDR3 is TGTGCCAGCAGCCAAGACCTAGCGGGAGATCTCGTTTACGAGCAGTACTTC. Translation gives CASSQDLAGDLVYEQYF.

There are a few counts of this clone. The rearrangement uses TRBV11-2 and TRBJ2-3, with D unclear. Between the trimmed V and J ends, which lost 0 bases and 2 bases, there was a span of 3 bases. The CDR3 spans 13 residues. Germline V lookup: CDR1 SGHAT, CDR2 FQNNGV. The CDR3 protein is CASSLDLTDTQYF. In nucleotides, the CDR3 is TGTGCCAGCAGCTTAGACCTCACAGATACGCAGTATTTT.

The gene calls are TRBV5-5 and TRBJ1-2, with TRBD1 as a possible D gene (5 bases). The CDR3 runs 15 residues. In germline, CDR1 is SGHKS, CDR2 YYEKEE (reference sequence). V lost 7 bases and J lost 3, with 19 bases in between. The CDR3 loop reads CASGPTRALDYGYTF. In nucleotides, the CDR3 is TGTGCCAGCGGCCCTACCAGGGCCCTCGACTATGGCTACACCTTC.